What follows are 7 T cell receptor beta chains derived from one specimen sequenced in a study of T cells after yellow fever vaccination. Via MiXCR, TCRdb re-called the 5' RACE reads, giving one row per CDR3 protein. The sample lists approximately 150,000 distinct CDR3 sequences; approximately 9.7% were seen once. The starting material was CD8+ T cells sorted from PBMCs, obtained 45 days after the yellow fever booster vaccination. All receptors derive from a young man who received the YFV17D yellow fever vaccine.

The chain uses TRBV7-9 and TRBJ1-4; D gene ambiguous. From germline, CDR1 is SEHNR and CDR2 FQNEAQ (reference sequence). V lost 3 bases, J lost 4 bases, and 12 bases lay in between. The CDR3 runs 15 residues. The CDR3 region is CASSFMGSGNEKLFF. In DNA form, the CDR3 reads TGTGCCAGCAGCTTTATGGGGTCTGGTAATGAAAAACTGTTTTTT.

This clonotype has just a few counts. V gene TRBV5-4 combines with J gene TRBJ1-2, with D perhaps matching TRBD1 (5 bases). V was cut by 5 bases and J by 3 bases, with 14 bases left in between. The CDR3 length is 14 residues. Germline V CDR1 and CDR2: SGHNT, YYREEE (reference sequence). CDR3 nucleotide sequence: TGTGCCAGCAGTAGTGGCAGGGTGGACTATGGCTACACCTTC. Its protein is CASSSGRVDYGYTF.

This chain uses TRBV2 with TRBJ1-5; 12 bases agree with TRBD1. CDR3 length: 15 amino acids. Trimming at V came to 3 bases and at J to 6 bases, leaving 3 bases not matched to a gene. The germline V gene encodes CDR1 SNHLY and CDR2 FYNNEI. CDR3 residues: CASSEGTGGVQPQHF. In DNA form, the CDR3 reads TGTGCCAGCAGTGAGGGGACAGGGGGCGTTCAGCCCCAGCATTTT.

This clonotype was seen a handful of times. V is TRBV9 and J is TRBJ2-1; 8 positions agree with TRBD1. Germline CDR1 is SGDLS and CDR2 is YYNGEE. This CDR3 is built from 14 residues. Trimming took 3 bases from V and 10 from J; bases not matched to a gene: 9. CDR3: CASSADTGGREQFF. CDR3 bases: TGTGCCAGCAGCGCCGATACAGGGGGTAGGGAGCAGTTCTTC.

CDR3 sequence reads: CATSEGFKLFF. In DNA form, the CDR3 reads TGTGCCACCAGCGAAGGGTTTAAACTGTTTTTT. The chain combines TRBV15 with TRBJ1-4; D gene ambiguous. V was cut by 5 bases and J by 11 bases, with 9 bases left in between. Germline CDR1 is LNHNV and CDR2 is YYDKDF (reference sequence). The CDR3 extends over 11 amino acids.

The gene calls are TRBV7-9 and TRBJ2-5, with D possibly matching TRBD2 (6 bases). This CDR3 region has 15 residues. Per the germline V gene, CDR1 is SEHNR and CDR2 is FQNEAQ (reference sequence). Trimming shortened V by 6 bases and J by 5 bases, and 19 bases separated the two germline ends. The CDR3: CASRQTGTSLETQYF. CDR3 in DNA: TGTGCCAGCAGGCAAACCGGGACTTCCCTGGAGACCCAGTACTTC.

As concerns this clonotype: One end of the junction varies from germline; a read error may be responsible. The chain combines TRBV20-1 with TRBJ2-7; 8 positions match TRBD1. Germline V CDR1 and CDR2: DFQATT, SNEGSKA (reference sequence). The CDR3 runs to 14 residues. The CDR3 DNA reads as TGCAGTGCTAAGCGGACAGGGTTCTCCCACGAGCAGTACTTC. This translates into CSAKRTGFSHEQYF.